These 8 T cell receptor beta chains came from one sample sequenced in a study of cytomegalovirus exposure and HLA in healthy donors. Amplification used 60 Vbeta primers and 13 Jbeta primers. Produced via immunoSEQ multiplex PCR; TCRdb's table is partial and in-frame only. This listing includes tens of thousands of clones. Material: PBMCs. Source of these receptors: a woman in her twenties or thirties in good health and CMV-seronegative.

The V call is TRBV5-4, the J call TRBJ2-7; D may be TRBD2 (7 bases). The CDR3 is made up of 13 amino acids. Per the germline V gene, CDR1 is SGHNT and CDR2 is YYREEE (reference sequence). V was shortened by 10 bases and J by 2 bases, with 16 bases between the two germline ends. This chain's CDR3 is CAFRGAGAYEQYF. The CDR3 DNA sequence: TGTGCCTTTCGGGGGGCGGGAGCCTACGAGCAGTACTTC. The whole variable domain, filled in from reference TRBV5-4 and TRBJ2-7, reads ETGVTQSPTHLIKTRGQQVTLRCSSQSGHNTVSWYQQALGQGPQFIFQYYREEENGRGNFPPRFSGLQFPNYSSELNVNALELDDSALYLCAFRGAGAYEQYFGPGTRLTVT.

V and J are TRBV30 and TRBJ2-5; 8 bases match TRBD1. This CDR3 comprises 13 residues. CDR1 and CDR2 (germline): GTSNPN, SVGIG (reference sequence). Unmatched junction bases numbered 6, after V lost 4 bases and J lost 5 bases. The CDR3 is CAWTGGARETQYF. The CDR3 DNA reads as TGTGCCTGGACAGGGGGCGCGAGGGAGACCCAGTACTTC.

The V and J genes are TRBV15 and TRBJ2-7; 7 bases are shared with TRBD2. Unmatched junction bases numbered 0, after V lost 4 bases and J lost 3 bases. The germline V gene has CDR1 LNHNV and CDR2 YYDKDF (reference sequence). This CDR3 region has 12 residues. The CDR3 nucleotides are TGTGCCACCAGCACTAGCGGCTACGAGCAGTACTTC. Translated: CATSTSGYEQYF.

The rearrangement links TRBV9 to TRBJ1-2, with TRBD1 matching 7 bases. The CDR3 loop spans 16 amino acids. Germline V CDR1 and CDR2: SGDLS, YYNGEE. V shed 0 bases and J 2 bases; nucleotides not matched to a gene: 7. The CDR3 reads CASSVGQGQANYGYTF. CDR3 sequence (DNA): TGTGCCAGCAGCGTAGGACAGGGACAAGCCAACTATGGCTACACCTTC.

The chain has TRBV6-1 and TRBJ1-1, with D hard to call. V dropped 2 bases and J dropped 0 bases, with 16 bases sitting between them. This CDR3 has 17 residues. CDR1 and CDR2 (germline): MNHNS, SASEGT. CDR3: CASSEYWEWSMNTEAFF. The DNA for the CDR3 is TGTGCCAGCAGTGAATATTGGGAGTGGTCCATGAACACTGAAGCTTTCTTT.

With respect to this clone: Other DNA variants within this sample encode the same CDR3. The J gene is TRBJ1-6, the V gene TRBV30; 9 nucleotides agree with TRBD1. Trimming at V came to 5 bases and at J to 7 bases, leaving 6 bases not matched to a gene. There are 14 residues in the CDR3. Germline V CDR1 and CDR2: GTSNPN, SVGIG (reference sequence). CDR3 sequence reads: CAWSDRGGNSPLHF. CDR3 DNA sequence: TGTGCCTGGTCGGACAGGGGCGGGAATTCACCCCTCCACTTT.

The chain carries TRBV5-6 and TRBJ2-7; 9 nucleotides match TRBD2. CDR1 SGHDT and CDR2 YYEEEE come from the germline V gene. After removal of 5 bases from V and 3 bases from J, the junction contained 15 bases not matched to a gene. This CDR3 region has 17 residues. CDR3 bases: TGTGCCAGCAGACGGACGCGCGTAGCGGGAGCCCTCTACGAGCAGTACTTC. Protein: CASRRTRVAGALYEQYF.

J is TRBJ2-3 and V is TRBV5-1; D may be TRBD2 (5 bases). CDR1 SGHRS and CDR2 YFSETQ come from the germline V gene. This CDR3 contains 13 residues. V was trimmed by 5 bases and J by 3 bases, leaving 10 bases between them. The chain's CDR3 is CASREDSTDTQYF. The DNA for the CDR3 is TGCGCCAGCAGGGAGGACTCAACAGATACGCAGTATTTT.